The 6 T cell receptor beta chains given below trace back to one sample, sequenced in a study of cytomegalovirus exposure and HLA in healthy donors (TCRdb year 2017). The library was prepared using the immunoSEQ multiplex PCR assay. A mixture of 60 forward primers for TCR Vbeta segments and 13 reverse primers for TCR Jbeta segments was used in the multiplex PCR. TCRdb holds this immuneACCESS table with in-frame rearrangements only. Some clones are missing; in checked studies, unresolved V genes explain under half, and the rest has no known cause. The table for this sample lists 150,000 to 250,000 clones. 0.74% of the sample goes to the ten largest clones. The sequencing sample was made of PBMCs. Receptor source: a boy between 10 and 17 years old in good health and CMV-seronegative.

The chain recombines TRBV25-1 with TRBJ1-4, with TRBD1 matching over 7 bases. The CDR3 is 16 residues long. Germline CDR1 and CDR2: MGHDK and SYGVNS. The J segment lost 0 bases and the V segment lost 3 bases, leaving 4 bases of the junction unmatched. The CDR3 region is CASSEARGTTNEKLFF. DNA for the CDR3: TGTGCCAGCAGTGAGGCCAGGGGGACAACTAATGAAAAACTGTTTTTT.

The chain joins TRBV6-5 to TRBJ2-7, with a weak D call TRBD2 (6 bases). CDR1 MNHEY and CDR2 SVGAGI come from the germline V gene. The CDR3 spans 15 residues. Trimming stripped 0 bases from V and 1 base from J, with 10 bases between. CDR3 nucleotides: TGTGCCAGCAGTTACTCCCCGGGACTTTCCTACGAGCAGTACTTC. Amino acid sequence: CASSYSPGLSYEQYF.

This chain uses TRBV7-8 with TRBJ2-7, with 10 bases fitting TRBD1. Germline V gene data show CDR1 as SGHVS and CDR2 as FQNEAQ. This CDR3 is 16 amino acids long. V was clipped by 3 bases and J by 4 bases; unmatched bases: 9. CDR3 residues: CASSFDPDRGQYEQYF. DNA for the CDR3: TGTGCCAGCAGCTTTGACCCCGACAGGGGGCAATACGAGCAGTACTTC. Combining the CDR3 with reference TRBV7-8 and TRBJ2-7 gives the whole variable domain GAGVSQSPRYKVAKRGQDVALRCDPISGHVSLFWYQQALGQGPEFLTYFQNEAQLDKSGLPSDRFFAERPEGSVSTLKIQRTQQEDSAVYLCASSFDPDRGQYEQYFGPGTRLTVT.

This chain connects TRBV29-1 to TRBJ1-2; D gene ambiguous. V was trimmed by 3 bases and J by 7 bases, leaving 6 bases between them. Germline lookup yields CDR1 SQVTM and CDR2 ANQGSEA. The CDR3 runs 10 residues. The CDR3 sequence: CSVDKAGYTF. For the CDR3, the DNA is TGCAGCGTTGACAAAGCTGGCTACACCTTC.

This chain uses TRBV4-1 with TRBJ1-3, with TRBD1 identical over 8 bases. The CDR3 has 18 amino acids. V lost 4 bases, J lost 0 bases, and 11 bases stayed unmatched. From germline, CDR1 is MGHRA and CDR2 YSYEKL. CDR3 residues: CASSLSRTGLNSGNTIYF. CDR3 nucleotides: TGCGCCAGCAGCCTCTCCCGGACAGGGCTAAACTCTGGAAACACCATATATTTT.

This rearrangement joins TRBV7-9 to TRBJ2-3; D possibly corresponds to TRBD2 (7 bases). The CDR3 has 14 amino acids. Looked up from germline, CDR1 is SEHNR and CDR2 is FQNEAQ (reference sequence). Trimming took 11 bases from V and 2 from J, leaving 17 bases between them. This chain's CDR3 is CAPLAAGDTDTQYF. As DNA, the CDR3 is TGTGCCCCTCTAGCGGCAGGGGACACAGATACGCAGTATTTT.